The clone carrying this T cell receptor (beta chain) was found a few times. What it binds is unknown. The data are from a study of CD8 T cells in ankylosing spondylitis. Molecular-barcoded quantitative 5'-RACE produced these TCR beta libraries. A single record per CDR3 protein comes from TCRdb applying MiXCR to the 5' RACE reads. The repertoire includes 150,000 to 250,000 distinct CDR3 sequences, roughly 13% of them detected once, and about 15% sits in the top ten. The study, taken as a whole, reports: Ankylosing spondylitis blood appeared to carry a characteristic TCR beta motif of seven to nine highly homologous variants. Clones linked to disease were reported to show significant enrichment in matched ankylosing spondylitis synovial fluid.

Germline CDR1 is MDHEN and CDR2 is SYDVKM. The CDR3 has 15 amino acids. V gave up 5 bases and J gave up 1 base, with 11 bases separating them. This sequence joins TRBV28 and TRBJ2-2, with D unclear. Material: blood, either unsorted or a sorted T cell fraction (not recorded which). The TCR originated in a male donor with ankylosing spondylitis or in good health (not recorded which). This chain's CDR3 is CASSPDPVNTGELFF. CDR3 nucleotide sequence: TGTGCCAGCAGTCCTGACCCGGTGAACACCGGGGAGCTGTTTTTT.